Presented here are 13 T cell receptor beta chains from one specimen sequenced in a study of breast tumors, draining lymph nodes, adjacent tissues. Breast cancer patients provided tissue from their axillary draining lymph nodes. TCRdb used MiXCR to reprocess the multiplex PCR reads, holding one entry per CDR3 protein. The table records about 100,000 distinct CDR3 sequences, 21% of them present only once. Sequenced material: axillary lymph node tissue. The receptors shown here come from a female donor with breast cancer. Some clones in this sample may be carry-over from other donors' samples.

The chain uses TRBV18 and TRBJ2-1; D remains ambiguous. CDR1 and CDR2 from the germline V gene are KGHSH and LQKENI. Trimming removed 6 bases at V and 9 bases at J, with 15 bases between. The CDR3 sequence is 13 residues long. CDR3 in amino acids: CASSPDIPLEQFF. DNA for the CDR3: TGTGCCAGCTCCCCCGACATTCCTCTTGAGCAGTTCTTC.

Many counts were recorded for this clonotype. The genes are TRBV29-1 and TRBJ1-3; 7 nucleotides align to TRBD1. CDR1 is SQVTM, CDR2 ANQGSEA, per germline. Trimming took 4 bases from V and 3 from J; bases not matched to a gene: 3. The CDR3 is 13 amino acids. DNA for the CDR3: TGCAGCGTTGGGAGGGACAGTGGAAACACCATATATTTT. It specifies CSVGRDSGNTIYF. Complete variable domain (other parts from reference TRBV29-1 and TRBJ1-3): SAVISQKPSRDICQRGTSLTIQCQVDSQVTMMFWYRQQPGQSLTLIATANQGSEATYESGFVIDKFPISRPNLTFSTLTVSNMSPEDSSIYLCSVGRDSGNTIYFGEGSWLTVV.

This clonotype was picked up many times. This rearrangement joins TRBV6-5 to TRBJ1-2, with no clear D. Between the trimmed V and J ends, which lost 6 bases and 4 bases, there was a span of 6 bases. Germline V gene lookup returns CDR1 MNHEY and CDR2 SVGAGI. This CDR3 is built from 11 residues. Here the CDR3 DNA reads TGTGCCAGCAGAAGTCTCTATGGCTACACCTTC. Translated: CASRSLYGYTF.

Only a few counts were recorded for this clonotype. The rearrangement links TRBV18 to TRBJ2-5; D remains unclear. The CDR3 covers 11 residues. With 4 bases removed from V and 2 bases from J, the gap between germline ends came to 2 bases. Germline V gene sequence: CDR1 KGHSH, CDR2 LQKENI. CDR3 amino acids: CASSQQETQYF. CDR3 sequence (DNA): TGTGCCAGCTCACAGCAAGAGACCCAGTACTTC.

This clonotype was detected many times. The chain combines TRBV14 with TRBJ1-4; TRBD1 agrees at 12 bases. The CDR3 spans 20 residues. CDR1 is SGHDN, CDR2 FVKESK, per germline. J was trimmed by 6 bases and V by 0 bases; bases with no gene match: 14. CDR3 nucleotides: TGTGCCAGCAGCCAAGATCAGGTAATGGGACAGGGGGCTTTAGATGAAAAACTGTTTTTT. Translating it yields CASSQDQVMGQGALDEKLFF.

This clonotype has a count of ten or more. CDR3 sequence reads: CASSFDGNQPQHF. The CDR3 DNA reads as TGTGCCAGCAGTTTTGACGGCAATCAGCCCCAGCATTTT. This chain joins TRBV6-1 and TRBJ1-5; no clear D gene. This CDR3 is 13 amino acids long. V was shortened by 5 bases and J by 2 bases, with 7 bases between the two germline ends. CDR1 and CDR2 (germline): MNHNS, SASEGT.

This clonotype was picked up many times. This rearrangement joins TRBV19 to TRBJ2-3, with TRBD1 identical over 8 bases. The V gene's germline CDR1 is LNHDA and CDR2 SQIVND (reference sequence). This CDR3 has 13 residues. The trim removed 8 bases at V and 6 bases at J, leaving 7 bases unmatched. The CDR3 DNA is TGTGCCAGTGCGGACAGGGTATTGGATACGCAGTATTTT. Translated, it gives CASADRVLDTQYF.

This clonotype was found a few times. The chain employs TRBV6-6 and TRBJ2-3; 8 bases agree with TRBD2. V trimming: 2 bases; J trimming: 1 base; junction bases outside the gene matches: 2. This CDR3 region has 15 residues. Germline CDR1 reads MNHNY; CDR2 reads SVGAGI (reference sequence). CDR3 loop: CASSYLRGGTDTQYF. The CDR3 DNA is TGTGCCAGCAGTTACCTGCGGGGGGGCACAGATACGCAGTATTTT.

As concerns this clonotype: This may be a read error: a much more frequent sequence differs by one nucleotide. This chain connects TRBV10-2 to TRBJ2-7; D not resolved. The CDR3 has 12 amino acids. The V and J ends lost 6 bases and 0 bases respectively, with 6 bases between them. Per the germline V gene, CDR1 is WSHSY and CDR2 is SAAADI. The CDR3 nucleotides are TGCGCCAGCAGAAGCCGCTCCTACGAGCAGTACTTC. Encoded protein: CASRSRSYEQYF.

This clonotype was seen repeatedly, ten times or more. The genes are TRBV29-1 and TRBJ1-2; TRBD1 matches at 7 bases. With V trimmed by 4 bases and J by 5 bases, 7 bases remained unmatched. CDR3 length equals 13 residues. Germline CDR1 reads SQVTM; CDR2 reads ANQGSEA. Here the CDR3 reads CSVVSTTGYGYTF. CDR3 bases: TGCAGCGTTGTCTCCACGACAGGGTATGGCTACACCTTC.

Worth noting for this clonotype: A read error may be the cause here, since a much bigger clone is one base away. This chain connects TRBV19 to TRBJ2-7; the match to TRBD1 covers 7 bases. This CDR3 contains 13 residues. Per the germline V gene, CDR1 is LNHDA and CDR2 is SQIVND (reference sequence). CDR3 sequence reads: CANSQTGMYEQYF. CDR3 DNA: TGTGCCAATAGTCAGACAGGGATGTACGAGCAGTACTTC.

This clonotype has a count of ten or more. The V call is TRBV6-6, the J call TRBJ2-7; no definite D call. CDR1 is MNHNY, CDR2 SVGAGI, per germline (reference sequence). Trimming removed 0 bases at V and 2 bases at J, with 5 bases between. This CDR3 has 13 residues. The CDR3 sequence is CASSYSTAYEQYF. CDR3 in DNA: TGTGCCAGCAGTTACTCGACGGCCTACGAGCAGTACTTC.

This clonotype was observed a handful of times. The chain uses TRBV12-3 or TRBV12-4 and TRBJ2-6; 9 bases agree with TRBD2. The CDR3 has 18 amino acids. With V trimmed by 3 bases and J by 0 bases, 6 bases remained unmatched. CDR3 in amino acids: CASSFPSGRSSGANVLTF. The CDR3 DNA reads TGTGCCAGCAGTTTCCCGAGCGGGAGGAGCTCTGGGGCCAACGTCCTGACTTTC.